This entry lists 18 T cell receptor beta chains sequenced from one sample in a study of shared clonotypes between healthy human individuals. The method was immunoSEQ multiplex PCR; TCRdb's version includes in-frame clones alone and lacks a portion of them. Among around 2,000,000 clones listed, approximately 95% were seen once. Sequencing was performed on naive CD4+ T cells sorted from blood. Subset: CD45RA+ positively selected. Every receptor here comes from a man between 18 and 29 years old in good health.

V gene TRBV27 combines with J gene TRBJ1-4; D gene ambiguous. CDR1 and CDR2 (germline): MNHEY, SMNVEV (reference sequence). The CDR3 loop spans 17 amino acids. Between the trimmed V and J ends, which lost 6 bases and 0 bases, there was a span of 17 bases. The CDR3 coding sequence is TGTGCCAGCAGAAGGGAGGCAGGCGCAGCAACTAATGAAAAACTGTTTTTT. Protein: CASRREAGAATNEKLFF.

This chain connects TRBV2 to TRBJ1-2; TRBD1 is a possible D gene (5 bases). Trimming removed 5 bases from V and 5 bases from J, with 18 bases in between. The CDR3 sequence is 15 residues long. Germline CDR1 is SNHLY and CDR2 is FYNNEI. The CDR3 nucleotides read TGTGCCAGCAGTCCTCTTTCGGGGGGGATTTATGGCTACACCTTC. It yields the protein CASSPLSGGIYGYTF.

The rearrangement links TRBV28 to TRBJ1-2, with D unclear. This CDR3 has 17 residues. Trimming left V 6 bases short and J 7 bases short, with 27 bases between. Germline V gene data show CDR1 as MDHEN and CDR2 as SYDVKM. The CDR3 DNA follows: TGTGCCAGCAGCCCATCCCCCTTCGGTAGAGAAACTATTGGCTACACCTTC. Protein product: CASSPSPFGRETIGYTF.

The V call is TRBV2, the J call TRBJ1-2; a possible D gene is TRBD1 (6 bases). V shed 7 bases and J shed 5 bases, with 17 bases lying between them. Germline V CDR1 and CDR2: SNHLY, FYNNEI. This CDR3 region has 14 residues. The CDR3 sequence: CASNPRGGAYGYTF. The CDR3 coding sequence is TGTGCCAGCAACCCTCGAGGGGGGGCGTATGGCTACACCTTC.

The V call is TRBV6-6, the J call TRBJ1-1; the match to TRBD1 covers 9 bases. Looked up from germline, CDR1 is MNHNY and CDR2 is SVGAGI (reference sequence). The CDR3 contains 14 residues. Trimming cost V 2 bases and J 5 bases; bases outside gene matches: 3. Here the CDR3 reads CASSYGTGLTEAFF. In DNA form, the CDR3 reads TGTGCCAGCAGTTACGGGACAGGGTTAACTGAAGCTTTCTTT.

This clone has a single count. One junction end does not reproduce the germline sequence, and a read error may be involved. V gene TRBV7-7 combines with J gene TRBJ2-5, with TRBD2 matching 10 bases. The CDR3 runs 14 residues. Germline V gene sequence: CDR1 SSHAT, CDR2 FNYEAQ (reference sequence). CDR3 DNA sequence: TGTGCTAGCAGTCCTAGCGGGAGTATGGAGACCCAGTACTTC. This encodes CASSPSGSMETQYF.

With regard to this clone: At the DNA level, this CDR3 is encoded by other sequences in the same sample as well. The chain's CDR3 is CASSLSGSEAFF. CDR3 DNA: TGTGCCAGCAGTTTGTCGGGTTCTGAAGCTTTCTTT. The chain recombines TRBV28 with TRBJ1-1; no reliable D call. V lost 3 bases, J lost 6 bases, and 8 bases lay in between. This CDR3 spans 12 amino acids. CDR1 MDHEN and CDR2 SYDVKM come from the germline V gene.

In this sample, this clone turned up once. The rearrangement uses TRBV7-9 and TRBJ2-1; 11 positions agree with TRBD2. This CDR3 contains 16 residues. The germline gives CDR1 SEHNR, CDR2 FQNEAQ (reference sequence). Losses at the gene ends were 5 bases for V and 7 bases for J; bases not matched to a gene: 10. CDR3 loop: CASSPPGSSGRNEQFF. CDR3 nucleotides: TGTGCCAGCAGCCCCCCGGGGTCTAGCGGGAGGAATGAGCAGTTCTTC.

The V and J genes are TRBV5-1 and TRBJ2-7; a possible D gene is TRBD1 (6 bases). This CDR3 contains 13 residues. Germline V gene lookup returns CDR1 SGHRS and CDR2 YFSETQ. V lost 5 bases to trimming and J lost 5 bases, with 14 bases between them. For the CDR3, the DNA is TGCGCCAGCAGGGCAGGGGAATACAACGAGCAGTACTTC. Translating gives CASRAGEYNEQYF.

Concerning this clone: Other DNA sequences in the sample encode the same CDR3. CDR3 DNA: TGTGCCAGCAGTGGGGGCGGTGAGACCCAGTACTTC. Amino acids: CASSGGGETQYF. This chain links TRBV6-5 with TRBJ2-5, with a tentative D call TRBD1 (6 bases). The germline V gene has CDR1 MNHEY and CDR2 SVGAGI. This CDR3 has 12 residues. Trimming removed 5 bases at V and 5 bases at J, with 9 bases between.

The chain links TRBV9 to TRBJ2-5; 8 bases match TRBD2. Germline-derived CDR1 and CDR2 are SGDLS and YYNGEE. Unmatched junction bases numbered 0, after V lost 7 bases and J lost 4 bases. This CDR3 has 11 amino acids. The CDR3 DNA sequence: TGTGCCAGCGCGGGGGGAGAGACCCAGTACTTC. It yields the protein CASAGGETQYF.

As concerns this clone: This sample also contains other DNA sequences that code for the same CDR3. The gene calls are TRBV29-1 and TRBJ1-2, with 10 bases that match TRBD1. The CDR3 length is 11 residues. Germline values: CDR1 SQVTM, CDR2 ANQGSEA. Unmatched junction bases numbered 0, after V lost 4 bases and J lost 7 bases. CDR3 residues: CSVGDRGGYTF. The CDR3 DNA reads TGCAGCGTTGGGGACAGGGGTGGCTACACCTTC.

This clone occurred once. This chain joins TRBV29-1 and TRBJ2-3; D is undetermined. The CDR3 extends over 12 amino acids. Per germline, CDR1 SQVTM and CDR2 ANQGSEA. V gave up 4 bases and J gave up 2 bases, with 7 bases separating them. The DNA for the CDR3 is TGCAGCGTTGTCCTGACCACAGATACGCAGTATTTT. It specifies CSVVLTTDTQYF.

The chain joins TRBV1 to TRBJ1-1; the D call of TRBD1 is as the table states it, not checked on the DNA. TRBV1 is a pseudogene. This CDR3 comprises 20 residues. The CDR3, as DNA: TGCACCAGCAGCCAAGATTCCCCCAACAGGGGCAAATCCGGGAACACTGAAGCTTTCTTT. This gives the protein CTSSQDSPNRGKSGNTEAFF.

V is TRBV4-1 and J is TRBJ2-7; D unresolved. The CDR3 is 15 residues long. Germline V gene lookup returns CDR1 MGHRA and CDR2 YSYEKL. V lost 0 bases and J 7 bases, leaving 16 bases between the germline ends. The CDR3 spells CASSQEAKTLGEQYF. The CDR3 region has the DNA TGCGCCAGCAGCCAAGAAGCGAAAACCCTAGGGGAGCAGTACTTC.

As DNA, the CDR3 is TGCGCCAGCAGCACGGGGGGGCCTAACACTGAAGCTTTCTTT. This gives the protein CASSTGGPNTEAFF. This chain connects TRBV5-1 to TRBJ1-1, with D maybe TRBD1 (6 bases). The V gene's germline CDR1 is SGHRS and CDR2 YFSETQ. V lost 4 bases, J lost 2 bases, and 12 bases lay in between. The CDR3 spans 14 residues.

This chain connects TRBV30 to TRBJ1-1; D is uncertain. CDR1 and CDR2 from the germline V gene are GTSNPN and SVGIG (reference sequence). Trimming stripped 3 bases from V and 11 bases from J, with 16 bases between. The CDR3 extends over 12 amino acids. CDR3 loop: CAWRANMGDAFF. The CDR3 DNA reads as TGTGCCTGGAGGGCTAATATGGGCGACGCTTTCTTT.

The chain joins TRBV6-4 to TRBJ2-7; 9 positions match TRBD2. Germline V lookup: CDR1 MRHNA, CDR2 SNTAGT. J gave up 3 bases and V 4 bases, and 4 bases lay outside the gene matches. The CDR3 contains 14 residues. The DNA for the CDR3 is TGTGCCAGCAGTGGGGGACTAGCAGTCTACGAGCAGTACTTC. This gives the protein CASSGGLAVYEQYF.